This T cell receptor (beta chain) was retrieved from a study of blood T cells in healthy people across ages. Study-level findings and limits: Per million T cells, the diversity of TCR beta decreased roughly linearly as age advanced.

Together with a sample-barcoded 5' primer, a J-beta primer mix was included in a second PCR lasting about 7 to 12 cycles. Unique molecular identifiers of 12 random nucleotides labeled each cDNA. Each CDR3 protein is one row after TCRdb ran MiXCR on the 5' RACE reads. The top ten hold roughly a tenth of the sample, which has 800,000 to 950,000 distinct CDR3 sequences, almost 30% seen once. This clonotype was counted between two and nine times. Its antigen is undetermined. PBMCs were isolated at a quantity of at least 7 million per sample. These data also featured in a second study, about T cells of mothers and their children.

This clonotype originated in a woman in her thirties or forties in good health. The sequenced sample consisted of blood.

This CDR3 is CASSLGAGGLEQFF. DNA of the CDR3: TGTGCCAGCAGCTTAGGAGCGGGCGGTCTTGAGCAGTTCTTC. This rearrangement joins TRBV7-2 to TRBJ2-1; D possibly corresponds to TRBD2 (6 bases). V was clipped by 1 base and J by 9 bases, with 13 bases between them. The CDR3 spans 14 residues. Germline V gives CDR1 SGHTA, CDR2 FQGNSA.